This entry describes one TCR beta chain. Participants were placed into cohorts based on the clinical history they reported. This sample is drawn from a study of blood T cell repertoires in COVID-19. Study processing details: Reference gene primer amplification gave estimated nucleated cell counts. Profiled with immunoSEQ multiplex PCR; TCRdb holds only in-frame clones, not every one. Clone size and the V and J calls come from that table; the DNA yielded D and trimming. Found here are a few hundred thousand clones, about 86% of them singletons; the top ten hold approximately 1.3%. V lost 7 bases, J lost 8 bases, and 12 bases lay in between. This CDR3 has 11 amino acids. Germline V gene data show CDR1 as SQVTM and CDR2 as ANQGSEA.

Sample: PBMCs or T cells enriched from blood (not recorded which). The genes are TRBV29-1 and TRBJ2-1, with D unclear. This clonotype was sampled from a woman between 35 and 50 years old with acute COVID-19. The CDR3 loop is CSAPRGDEQFF. CDR3 sequence (DNA): TGCAGCGCCCCCAGAGGCGATGAGCAGTTCTTC.